These T cell receptor beta chains were read from a single sample in a study of blood T cell repertoires in COVID-19. Profiled with immunoSEQ multiplex PCR; TCRdb holds only in-frame clones, not every one. Of approximately 140,000 clones listed, about four fifths are singletons. Sequencing used peripheral blood. These receptors all come from a human donor with acute or convalescent COVID-19. The donor label of this sample is uncertain. Each CDR3 is given with its conserved first and last residue. A D gene is named only where the DNA matches it firmly. Expanded clones are given a class, and other clones once, few, many or no size at all.

>TRBJ1-2|TRBV19|.|TRBD1
CASSTDRGRRNYGYTF
>TRBJ1-4|TRBV12-3/TRBV12-4|.|.
CASSLSGKLFF
>TRBJ2-7|TRBV6-5|.|.
CASRGDAYEQYF
>TRBJ1-1|TRBV27|.|TRBD1
CASSPWDRYTEAFF
>TRBJ1-1|TRBV7-9|.|.
CASSLEQGDPEAFF
>TRBJ2-7|TRBV2|.|.
CASSEALRTVLYEQYF
>TRBJ1-1|TRBV5-6|.|TRBD1
CASSTGQGEAFF
>TRBJ2-5|TRBV18|.|TRBD1
CASSPTETGGRETQYF
>TRBJ2-1|TRBV29-1|.|TRBD1
CSMRSSGTAYNEQFF
>TRBJ2-7|TRBV5-4|.|TRBD1
CASSPWDRAREQYF
>TRBJ1-1|TRBV14|few|.
CASSQVEGQYTEAFF
>TRBJ1-2|TRBV2|.|.
CASMRRGLTPDGYTF
>TRBJ2-2|TRBV18|.|.
CASSPNSRQLPTGELFF
>TRBJ1-3|TRBV7-3|.|.
CASSLSSGGGNTIYF
>TRBJ2-5|TRBV27|.|.
CASTSLQGLETQYF
>TRBJ1-2|TRBV30|.|.
CAWSDWRVMDGYTF
>TRBJ1-5|TRBV5-5|.|.
CASSFGLDSNQPQHF
>TRBJ1-2|TRBV5-6|.|.
CASSFRGTGYGYTF
>TRBJ1-3|TRBV19|.|TRBD1
CASGQGTGNTIYF
>TRBJ2-3|TRBV2|.|.
CASTFRSSTDTQYF
>TRBJ1-1|TRBV9|.|TRBD1
CASSPRTGGGTEAFF
>TRBJ1-6|TRBV7-9|.|TRBD1
CASSSWTGSPSYNSPLHF
>TRBJ2-3|TRBV18|.|TRBD2
CASSLRTSGGTDTQYF
>TRBJ2-2|TRBV7-2|few|TRBD2
CASSFSGGAVAGELFF
>TRBJ2-7|TRBV6-5|.|.
CASKIRGGISYEQYF
>TRBJ1-1|TRBV6-6|.|.
CASSQTANTEAFF
>TRBJ1-4|TRBV28|.|.
CASSTWARSNEKLFF
>TRBJ1-2|TRBV6-4|.|.
CASSDRQGSYGYTF
>TRBJ1-4|TRBV30|.|.
CAWTFATNEKLFF
>TRBJ2-3|TRBV3-1/TRBV3-2|.|TRBD2
CASSRTSGGATDTQYF
>TRBJ1-5|TRBV20-1|.|.
CSASASGSGNQPQHF
>TRBJ2-2|TRBV6-5|.|TRBD1
CASSQTGTNRRELFF
>TRBJ2-5|TRBV29-1|.|.
CSVKRETQYF
>TRBJ1-4|TRBV29-1|.|.
CSVDDGFDEKLFF
>TRBJ2-2|TRBV5-1|.|.
CASSQRTARVDTGELFF
>TRBJ2-5|TRBV9|.|.
CASRGAEETQYF
>TRBJ1-1|TRBV19|once|.
CASRSVRGRGGDTEAFF
>TRBJ1-4|TRBV2|.|TRBD1
CASSGQGQRNEKLFF
>TRBJ2-2|TRBV6-2/TRBV6-3|.|TRBD1
CASSQTGGGGELFF
>TRBJ2-1|TRBV19|.|TRBD2
CASSIAAGGLSYNEQFF
>TRBJ2-3|TRBV3-1/TRBV3-2|few|TRBD2
CASSQVAPSGLVGGSTDTQYF
>TRBJ1-2|TRBV4-3|.|TRBD1
CASSQDTGTGPLYGYTF
>TRBJ1-1|TRBV25-1|.|.
CASSEQGRAEAFF
>TRBJ1-1|TRBV4-1|.|.
CASSQSDRFSRMNTEAFF
>TRBJ1-4|TRBV27|.|.
CASSLAGRRNEKLFF
>TRBJ1-3|TRBV5-1|.|.
CASSEGSGNTIYF
>TRBJ2-1|TRBV30|.|TRBD1
CAWSVTSGGSYNEQFF
>TRBJ1-1|TRBV19|.|.
CASSIGGSHMNTEAFF
>TRBJ1-5|TRBV4-1|once|.
CASSQDSGQPQHF
>TRBJ2-5|TRBV19|.|TRBD1
CASNYGTGYLQETQYF
>TRBJ2-3|TRBV7-2|once|TRBD1
CASSPGQARDTQYF
>TRBJ1-2|TRBV11-2|few|.
CASSLAGGYYGYTF
>TRBJ2-7|TRBV19|.|.
CASSKRTATYEQYF
>TRBJ1-5|TRBV19|.|TRBD1
CASRGQGRNQPQHF
>TRBJ1-4|TRBV6-5|.|.
CASSQGLELFF
>TRBJ1-5|TRBV30|.|.
CAWSVQVNQPQHF
>TRBJ2-2|TRBV2|.|TRBD1
CASSGPGGTGELFF